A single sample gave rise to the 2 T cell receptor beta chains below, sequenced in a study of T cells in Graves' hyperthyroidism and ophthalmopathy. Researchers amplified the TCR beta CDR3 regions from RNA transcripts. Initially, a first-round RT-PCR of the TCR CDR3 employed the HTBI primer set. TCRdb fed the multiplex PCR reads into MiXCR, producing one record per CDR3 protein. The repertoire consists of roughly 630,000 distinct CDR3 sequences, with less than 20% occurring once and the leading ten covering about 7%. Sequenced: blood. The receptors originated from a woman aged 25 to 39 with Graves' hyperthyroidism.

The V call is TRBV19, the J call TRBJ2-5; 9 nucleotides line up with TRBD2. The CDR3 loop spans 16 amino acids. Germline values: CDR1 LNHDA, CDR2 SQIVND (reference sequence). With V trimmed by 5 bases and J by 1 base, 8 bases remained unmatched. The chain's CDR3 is CASSGLAGDFQETQYF. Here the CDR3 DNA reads TGTGCCAGTAGTGGGTTAGCGGGAGATTTCCAAGAGACCCAGTACTTC. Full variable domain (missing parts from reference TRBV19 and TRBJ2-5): DGGITQSPKYLFRKEGQNVTLSCEQNLNHDAMYWYRQDPGQGLRLIYYSQIVNDFQKGDIAEGYSVSREKKESFPLTVTSAQKNPTAFYLCASSGLAGDFQETQYFGPGTRLLVL.

This CDR3 reads CASSQGTSGSPGELFF. CDR3 DNA sequence: TGTGCCAGCAGCCAAGGGACTAGCGGGAGCCCCGGGGAGCTGTTTTTT. The J gene is TRBJ2-2, the V gene TRBV11-3, with 14 bases lining up with TRBD2. CDR1 and CDR2 (germline): SGHNT, YENEEA. The CDR3 length is 16 residues. V lost 5 bases and J lost 6; bases outside the gene matches: 5.